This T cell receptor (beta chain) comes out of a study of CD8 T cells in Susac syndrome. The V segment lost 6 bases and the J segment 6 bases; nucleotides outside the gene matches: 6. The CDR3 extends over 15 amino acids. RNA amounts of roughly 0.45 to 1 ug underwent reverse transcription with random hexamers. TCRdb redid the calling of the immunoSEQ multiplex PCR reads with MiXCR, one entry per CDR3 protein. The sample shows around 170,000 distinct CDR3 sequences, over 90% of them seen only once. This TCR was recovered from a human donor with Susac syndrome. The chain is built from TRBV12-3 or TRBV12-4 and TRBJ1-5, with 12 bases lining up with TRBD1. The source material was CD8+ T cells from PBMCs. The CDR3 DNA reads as TGTGCCAGCAGCCCGGGGACAGGGGGCGGTCAGCCCCAGCATTTT. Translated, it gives CASSPGTGGGQPQHF.